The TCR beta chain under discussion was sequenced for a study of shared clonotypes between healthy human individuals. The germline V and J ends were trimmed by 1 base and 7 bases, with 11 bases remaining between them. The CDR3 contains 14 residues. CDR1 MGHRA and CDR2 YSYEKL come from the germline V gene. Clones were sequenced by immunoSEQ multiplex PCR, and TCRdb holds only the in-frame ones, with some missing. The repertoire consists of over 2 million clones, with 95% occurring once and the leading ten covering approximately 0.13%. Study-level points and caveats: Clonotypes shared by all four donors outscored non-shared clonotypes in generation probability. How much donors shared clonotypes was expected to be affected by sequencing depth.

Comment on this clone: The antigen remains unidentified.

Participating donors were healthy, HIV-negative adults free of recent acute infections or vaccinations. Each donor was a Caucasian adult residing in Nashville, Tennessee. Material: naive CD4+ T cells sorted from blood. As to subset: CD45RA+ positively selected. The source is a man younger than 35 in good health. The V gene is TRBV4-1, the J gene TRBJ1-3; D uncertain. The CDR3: CASSQAGLGNTIYF. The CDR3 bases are TGCGCCAGCAGCCAAGCTGGCCTTGGGAACACCATATATTTT.